A single sample is the source of the 19 T cell receptor beta chains below, sequenced in a study of T cell responses to AZD1222 COVID-19 vaccine. Here immunoSEQ multiplex PCR was the method, and the copy in TCRdb shows in-frame clones only, minus some. The data hold around 130,000 clones, with just over 85% observed a single time. The material sequenced was peripheral blood, taken on day 0 of AZD1222 vaccination. The receptors shown here come from an adult in good health.

This clone was detected once. The rearrangement links TRBV6-1 to TRBJ2-2; D perhaps matches TRBD1 (5 bases). V gave up 1 base and J gave up 4 bases, with 10 bases separating them. This CDR3 is 15 amino acids long. Germline V gives CDR1 MNHNS, CDR2 SASEGT. The CDR3 DNA reads as TGTGCCAGCAGTGAAGTTCAGGGCGGCACCGGGGAGCTGTTTTTT. It specifies CASSEVQGGTGELFF.

The rearrangement uses TRBV2 and TRBJ1-1; D call uncertain. Trimming shortened V by 3 bases and J by 10 bases, and 15 bases separated the two germline ends. CDR3 length: 13 residues. Germline V gene data show CDR1 as SNHLY and CDR2 as FYNNEI. Here the CDR3 reads CASSDSSPHGAFF. CDR3 coding DNA: TGTGCCAGCAGTGATTCGTCCCCCCACGGAGCTTTCTTT.

This chain connects TRBV19 to TRBJ1-3; D perhaps matches TRBD1 (5 bases). CDR1 LNHDA and CDR2 SQIVND come from the germline V gene (reference sequence). Trimming took 3 bases from V and 6 from J, leaving 9 bases between them. CDR3 length equals 13 residues. CDR3: CASSIRAANTIYF. The CDR3, as DNA: TGTGCCAGTAGTATCAGGGCTGCAAACACCATATATTTT.

This chain links TRBV27 with TRBJ2-7, with 9 bases matching TRBD2. This CDR3 contains 17 residues. In germline, CDR1 is MNHEY, CDR2 SMNVEV (reference sequence). J lost 5 bases, V lost 3 bases, and 14 bases had no gene match. CDR3 sequence reads: CASSFGGGGRANHEQYF. The CDR3, as DNA: TGTGCCAGCAGTTTTGGTGGGGGCGGGAGGGCTAATCACGAGCAGTACTTC.

This rearrangement joins TRBV5-6 to TRBJ1-4; 8 bases align to TRBD1. The ends lost 2 bases at V and 3 bases at J; junction bases unmatched: 6. This CDR3 has 16 residues. Germline V gene sequence: CDR1 SGHDT, CDR2 YYEEEE. Here the CDR3 reads CASSFNRGLANEKLFF. CDR3 bases: TGTGCCAGCAGCTTCAACAGGGGGTTGGCTAATGAAAAACTGTTTTTT.

The V and J genes are TRBV5-1 and TRBJ2-7; perhaps TRBD2 as D (7 bases). Germline V CDR1 and CDR2: SGHRS, YFSETQ. Trimming pared 4 bases from V and 6 bases from J, leaving 23 bases between. This CDR3 is 16 amino acids long. CDR3 residues: CASSPSGGLPASEQYF. The DNA for the CDR3 is TGCGCCAGCAGCCCTTCGGGGGGCCTCCCGGCGAGCGAGCAGTACTTC.

The rearrangement uses TRBV11-2 and TRBJ2-5; D is possibly TRBD2 (5 bases). Trimming took 4 bases from V and 5 from J, leaving 14 bases between them. CDR1 is SGHAT, CDR2 FQNNGV, per germline. CDR3 length equals 14 residues. The CDR3 loop is CASSSLEGRETQYF. The CDR3 bases are TGTGCCAGCAGCTCCTTAGAGGGTAGGGAGACCCAGTACTTC.

The V gene is TRBV29-1, the J gene TRBJ1-1; tentative D call: TRBD1 (5 bases). The CDR3 covers 14 residues. Trimming removed 6 bases at V and 1 base at J, with 15 bases between. The germline gives CDR1 SQVTM, CDR2 ANQGSEA. CDR3 sequence: CSVMTRAPNTEAFF. CDR3 DNA sequence: TGCAGCGTGATGACCAGGGCTCCGAACACTGAAGCTTTCTTT. Complete variable domain (other parts from reference TRBV29-1 and TRBJ1-1): SAVISQKPSRDICQRGTSLTIQCQVDSQVTMMFWYRQQPGQSLTLIATANQGSEATYESGFVIDKFPISRPNLTFSTLTVSNMSPEDSSIYLCSVMTRAPNTEAFFGQGTRLTVV.

This chain joins TRBV28 and TRBJ1-5; D unclear. The CDR3 runs to 13 residues. The germline CDR1 and CDR2 sequences are MDHEN and SYDVKM. The V end lost 6 bases, the J end lost 7 bases, and 13 bases lay between the germline ends. CDR3 sequence: CASRLQPHQPQHF. The CDR3 DNA sequence: TGTGCCAGCAGGCTCCAACCCCACCAGCCCCAGCATTTT.

The CDR3 bases are TGTGCCAGCAGCCCCCTCAGGGGTGGCGGGGAGCTGTTTTTT. This gives the protein CASSPLRGGGELFF. This sequence joins TRBV7-7 and TRBJ2-2, with a tentative D call TRBD1 (6 bases). In germline, CDR1 is SSHAT, CDR2 FNYEAQ (reference sequence). The CDR3 has 14 residues. The V gene lost 5 bases and the J gene lost 7 bases, with 14 bases spanning the gap.

V gene TRBV19 combines with J gene TRBJ2-2, with 9 bases identical to TRBD2. J lost 8 bases, V lost 0 bases, and 16 bases had no gene match. The germline CDR1 and CDR2 sequences are LNHDA and SQIVND (reference sequence). This CDR3 has 19 residues. The CDR3 nucleotides read TGTGCCAGTAGTATAGAGGCAGGGATAGGCGGGAGGGCCTTTGGGGAGCTGTTTTTT. Translation gives CASSIEAGIGGRAFGELFF.

The rearrangement links TRBV14 to TRBJ1-1; D is undetermined. Per germline, CDR1 SGHDN and CDR2 FVKESK. The CDR3 is made up of 13 amino acids. The V end lost 4 bases, the J end lost 0 bases, and 6 bases lay between the germline ends. CDR3 in amino acids: CASSPSMNTEAFF. The CDR3 DNA reads as TGTGCCAGCAGCCCCTCTATGAACACTGAAGCTTTCTTT.

V and J are TRBV2 and TRBJ1-5; 7 bases line up with TRBD1. This CDR3 is 15 amino acids long. J lost 3 bases, V lost 7 bases, and 9 bases had no gene match. CDR1 is SNHLY and CDR2 is FYNNEI in the germline V gene. For the CDR3, the DNA is TGTGCCAGCACCTTGGGACAGCCGAACAATCAGCCCCAGCATTTT. As protein: CASTLGQPNNQPQHF.

This chain connects TRBV11-3 to TRBJ2-5, with 7 bases lining up with TRBD2. V lost 1 base, J lost 2 bases, and 7 bases stayed unmatched. The CDR3 runs to 16 residues. Germline-derived CDR1 and CDR2 are SGHNT and YENEEA. CDR3 sequence (DNA): TGTGCCAGCAGCTTAGGAACCGGGACTACTCAAGAGACCCAGTACTTC. It encodes CASSLGTGTTQETQYF.

The genes are TRBV19 and TRBJ1-5, with D perhaps TRBD1 (6 bases). Trimming removed 8 bases at V and 11 bases at J, with 19 bases between. The CDR3 length is 13 residues. The V gene's germline CDR1 is LNHDA and CDR2 SQIVND (reference sequence). The CDR3 spells CASVDRTIRAQHF. The CDR3 nucleotides are TGTGCCAGTGTAGACAGGACAATCAGAGCCCAGCATTTT.

V and J are TRBV6-5 and TRBJ2-7; D is possibly TRBD1 (5 bases). This CDR3 is 14 amino acids long. Between the trimmed V and J ends, which lost 4 bases and 2 bases, there was a span of 12 bases. Germline values: CDR1 MNHEY, CDR2 SVGAGI. CDR3 residues: CASSSGDRAYEQYF. The CDR3 DNA reads as TGTGCCAGCAGTTCCGGTGACAGAGCCTACGAGCAGTACTTC.

This chain joins TRBV5-1 and TRBJ2-5, with D perhaps being TRBD1 or TRBD2 (5 bases each). Germline V gene lookup returns CDR1 SGHRS and CDR2 YFSETQ. V lost 3 bases to trimming and J lost 5 bases, with 14 bases between them. The CDR3 contains 14 residues. The DNA of the CDR3 is TGCGCCAGCAGCTCGGGACGATCCTGGGAGACCCAGTACTTC. It translates to CASSSGRSWETQYF.

V is TRBV7-8 and J is TRBJ2-1; D not resolved. This CDR3 comprises 15 residues. Germline V gene lookup returns CDR1 SGHVS and CDR2 FQNEAQ. Trimming cost V 2 bases and J 1 base, with 9 bases left between them. The CDR3 DNA reads as TGTGCCAGCAGCTTACGAGCCGGTTCCTACAATGAGCAGTTCTTC. This translates into CASSLRAGSYNEQFF.

V is TRBV11-2 and J is TRBJ2-7; 14 positions agree with TRBD2. J lost 7 bases, V lost 5 bases, and 7 bases had no gene match. Germline-derived CDR1 and CDR2 are SGHAT and FQNNGV. The CDR3 length is 15 residues. This CDR3 is CASSPPGLAGAEQYF. The CDR3 nucleotides are TGTGCCAGCAGCCCCCCGGGACTAGCGGGAGCTGAGCAGTACTTC.